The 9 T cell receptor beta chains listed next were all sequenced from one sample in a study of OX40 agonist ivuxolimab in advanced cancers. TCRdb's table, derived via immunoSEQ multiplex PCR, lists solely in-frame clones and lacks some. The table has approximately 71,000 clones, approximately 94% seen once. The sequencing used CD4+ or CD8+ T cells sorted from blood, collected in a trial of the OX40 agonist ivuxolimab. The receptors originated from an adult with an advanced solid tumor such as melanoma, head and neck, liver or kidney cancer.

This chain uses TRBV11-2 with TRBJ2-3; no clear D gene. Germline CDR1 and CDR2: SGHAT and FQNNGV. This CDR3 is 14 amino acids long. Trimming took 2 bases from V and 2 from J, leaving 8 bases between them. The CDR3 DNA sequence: TGTGCCAGCAGCTTAAACGTACACACAGATACGCAGTATTTT. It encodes CASSLNVHTDTQYF.

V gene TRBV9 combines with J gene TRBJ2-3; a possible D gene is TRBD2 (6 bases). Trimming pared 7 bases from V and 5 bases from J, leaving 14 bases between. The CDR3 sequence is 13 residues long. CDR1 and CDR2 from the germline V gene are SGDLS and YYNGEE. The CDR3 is CASSRGLGDTQYF. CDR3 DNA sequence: TGTGCCAGCTCGCGGGGCCTCGGAGATACGCAGTATTTT.

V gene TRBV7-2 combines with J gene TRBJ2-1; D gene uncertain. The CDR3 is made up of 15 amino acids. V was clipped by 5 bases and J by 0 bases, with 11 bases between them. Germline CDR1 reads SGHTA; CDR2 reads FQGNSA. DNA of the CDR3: TGTGCCAGCAGCCCGGACCCGAGCTCCTACAATGAGCAGTTCTTC. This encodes CASSPDPSSYNEQFF.

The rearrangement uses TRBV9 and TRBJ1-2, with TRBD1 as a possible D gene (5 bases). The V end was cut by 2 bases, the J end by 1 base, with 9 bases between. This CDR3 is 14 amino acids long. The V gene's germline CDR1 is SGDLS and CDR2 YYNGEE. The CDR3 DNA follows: TGTGCCAGCAGCGTGGGGGATAATAACTATGGCTACACCTTC. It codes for CASSVGDNNYGYTF.

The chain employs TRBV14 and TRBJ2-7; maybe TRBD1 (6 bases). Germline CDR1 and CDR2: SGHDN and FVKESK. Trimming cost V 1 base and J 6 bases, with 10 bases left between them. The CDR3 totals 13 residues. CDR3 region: CASSQGQVIEQYF. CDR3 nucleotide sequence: TGTGCCAGCAGCCAAGGACAGGTGATCGAGCAGTACTTC.

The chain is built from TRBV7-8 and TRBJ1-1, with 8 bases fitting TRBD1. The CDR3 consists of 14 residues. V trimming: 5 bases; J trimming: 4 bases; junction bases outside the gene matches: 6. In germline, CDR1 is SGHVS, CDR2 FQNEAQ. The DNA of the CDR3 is TGTGCCAGCAGCCCACAGGGGGTGTTCACTGAAGCTTTCTTT. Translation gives CASSPQGVFTEAFF.

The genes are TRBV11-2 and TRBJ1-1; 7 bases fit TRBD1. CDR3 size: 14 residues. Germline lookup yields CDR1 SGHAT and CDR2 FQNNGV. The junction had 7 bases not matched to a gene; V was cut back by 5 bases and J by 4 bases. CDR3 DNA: TGTGCCAGCAGCCCAGGGGGTTCAAGCACTGAAGCTTTCTTT. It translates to CASSPGGSSTEAFF.

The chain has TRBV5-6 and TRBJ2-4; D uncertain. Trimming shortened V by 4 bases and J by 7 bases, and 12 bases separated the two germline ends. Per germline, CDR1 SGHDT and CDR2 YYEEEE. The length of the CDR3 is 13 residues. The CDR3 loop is CASSPTVGNIQYF. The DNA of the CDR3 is TGTGCCAGCAGCCCAACAGTAGGGAACATTCAGTACTTC.

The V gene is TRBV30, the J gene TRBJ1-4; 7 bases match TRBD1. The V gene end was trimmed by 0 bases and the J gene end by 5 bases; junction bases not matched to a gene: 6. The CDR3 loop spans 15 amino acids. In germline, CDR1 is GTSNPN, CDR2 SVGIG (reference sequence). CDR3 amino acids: CAWSVLPGQNEKLFF. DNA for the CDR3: TGTGCCTGGAGTGTACTCCCGGGACAGAATGAAAAACTGTTTTTT.